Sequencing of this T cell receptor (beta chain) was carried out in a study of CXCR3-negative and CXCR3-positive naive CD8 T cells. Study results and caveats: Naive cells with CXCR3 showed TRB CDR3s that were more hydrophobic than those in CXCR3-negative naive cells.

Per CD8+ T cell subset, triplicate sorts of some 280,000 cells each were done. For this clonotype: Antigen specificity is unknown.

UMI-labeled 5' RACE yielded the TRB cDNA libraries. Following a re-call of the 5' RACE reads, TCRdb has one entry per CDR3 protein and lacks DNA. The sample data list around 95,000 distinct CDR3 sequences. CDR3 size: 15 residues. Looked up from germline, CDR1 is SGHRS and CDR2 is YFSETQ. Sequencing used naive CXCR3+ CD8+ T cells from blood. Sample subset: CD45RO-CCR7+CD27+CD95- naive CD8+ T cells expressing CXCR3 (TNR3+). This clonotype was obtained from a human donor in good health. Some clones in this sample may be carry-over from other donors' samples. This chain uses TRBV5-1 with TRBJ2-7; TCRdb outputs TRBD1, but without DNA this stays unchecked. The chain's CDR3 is CASSSFGGAGYEQYF.